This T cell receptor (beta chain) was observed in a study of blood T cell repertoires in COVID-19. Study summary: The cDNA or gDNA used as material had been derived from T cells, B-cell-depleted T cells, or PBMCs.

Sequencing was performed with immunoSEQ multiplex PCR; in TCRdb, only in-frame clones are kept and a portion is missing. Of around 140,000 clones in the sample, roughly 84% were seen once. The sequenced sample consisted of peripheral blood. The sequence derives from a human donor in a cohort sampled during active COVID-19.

The CDR3 bases are TGTGCCAGCAGTGAGGCCTCAGGGGTCACTGAAGCTTTCTTT. This encodes CASSEASGVTEAFF. The chain combines TRBV6-1 with TRBJ1-1; tentative D call: TRBD1 (6 bases). With 3 bases removed from V and 4 bases from J, the gap between germline ends came to 12 bases. This CDR3 contains 14 residues. Germline V lookup: CDR1 MNHNS, CDR2 SASEGT.